Sequencing of this T cell receptor (beta chain) was carried out in a study of beta chain features in type 1 diabetes. Overall study results and limits: Among patients with Type 1 diabetes, TCRB CDR3s were moderately but significantly shorter in every one of the four CD4+ subsets.

There was one heparinised blood draw per donor, averaging approximately 120 mL. Using CD45RO/CCR7/CD25/CD127/CD95/CD27, CD4+ naive, central memory, regulatory and stem cell-like memory cells were sorted. As every portion of the isolated RNA was reverse transcribed, the sequencing read expressed TCRB transcripts. Clones were read by immunoSEQ multiplex PCR, and TCRdb kept only the in-frame ones, dropping some. The table includes 400,000 to 450,000 clones, over 11% detected once. This clone was detected only a few times. Antigen unknown. The V end lost 6 bases, the J end lost 5 bases, and 10 bases lay between the germline ends. Germline CDR1 reads SNHLY; CDR2 reads FYNNEI. The CDR3 has 12 residues.

The sample taken for sequencing was naive CD4+ T cells from blood. V and J are TRBV2 and TRBJ2-5; the D gene is possibly TRBD2 (6 bases). This TCR was recovered from a man between 25 and 39 years old in good health. The CDR3 coding sequence is TGTGCCAGCAGCGGGAGTATGGAGACCCAGTACTTC. Encoded protein: CASSGSMETQYF. The whole variable domain, filled in from reference TRBV2 and TRBJ2-5, reads EPEVTQTPSHQVTQMGQEVILRCVPISNHLYFYWYRQILGQKVEFLVSFYNNEISEKSEIFDDQFSVERPDGSNFTLKIRSTKLEDSAMYFCASSGSMETQYFGPGTRLLVL.